These T cell receptor beta chains were read from a single sample in a study of T cells in Graves' hyperthyroidism and ophthalmopathy. MiXCR was run by TCRdb on the multiplex PCR reads, yielding one entry per CDR3 protein. Among about 350,000 distinct CDR3 sequences listed, about a fifth were seen once. The source material was blood. These receptors were taken from a woman between 18 and 29 years old with Graves' hyperthyroidism. Both conserved end residues are part of each CDR3. D genes are given only for firm matches. The size field is filled for only some rows; it gives once, few, many or a size class.

NA	TRBJ1-2	TRBD1	TRBV5-6	TGTGCCACGCTGGGGGGACAGGGAAACTATGGCTACACCTTC	CATLGGQGNYGYTF
many	TRBJ2-7	TRBD1	TRBV7-9	TGTGCCAGCAACAGACAGGGGGTCTCCTACGAGCAGTACTTC	CASNRQGVSYEQYF
NA	TRBJ2-5	NA	TRBV12-3/TRBV12-4	TGTGCCAGCAGCCTTAGGGGATTCCAAGGGACCCAGTACTTC	CASSLRGFQGTQYF
many	TRBJ2-6	TRBD1	TRBV12-3/TRBV12-4	TGTGCCAGCAGTCTTCGACAGGGGGCGCTTGGGGCCAACGTCCTGACTTTC	CASSLRQGALGANVLTF
many	TRBJ2-5	TRBD1	TRBV6-5	TGTGCCAGCAGTTACGATTTTAGCGGACAGGGGCCCCAGGAGACCCAGTACTTC	CASSYDFSGQGPQETQYF
few	TRBJ2-2	TRBD1	TRBV24-1	TGTGCCACCAGTGATACCGGGACAGCGAACACCGGGGAGCTGTTTTTT	CATSDTGTANTGELFF
few	TRBJ1-5	TRBD1	TRBV13	TGTGCCAGCAGCGCCATCGTCGACAGGGGGTTCTTCCCCCGTCCGAATCAGCCCCAGCATTTT	CASSAIVDRGFFPRPNQPQHF
few	TRBJ1-5	NA	TRBV18	TGTGCCAGCTCACCTGACGGGAATAGCAATCAGCCCCAGCATTTT	CASSPDGNSNQPQHF
many	TRBJ2-5	TRBD1	TRBV5-1	TGCGCCACCAAGGGACAGCCAACTCAAGAGACCCAGTACTTC	CATKGQPTQETQYF
many	TRBJ2-7	TRBD1	TRBV20-1	TGCAGTGCTAGAGGATCAGGGGGAAATTACGAGCAGTACTTC	CSARGSGGNYEQYF
many	TRBJ2-2	NA	TRBV15	TGTGCCACCAGCAGACTGTACACCGGGGAGCTGTTTTTT	CATSRLYTGELFF
NA	TRBJ1-2	NA	TRBV12-3/TRBV12-4	TGTGCCAGCAGTTTTCAGGGTGCCTATGGCTACACCTTC	CASSFQGAYGYTF
many	TRBJ1-2	NA	TRBV6-2/TRBV6-3	TGTGCCAGCAGTTACTTGGCAGGGGATGGCTACACCTTC	CASSYLAGDGYTF
many	TRBJ2-7	NA	TRBV6-5	TGTGCCAGTTTTGGTCTTGCAGCTTCATCCTACGAGCAGTACTTC	CASFGLAASSYEQYF
few	TRBJ2-7	NA	TRBV24-1	TGTGCCACCAGTGAAGCGCACTCCGAGCAGTACTTC	CATSEAHSEQYF